This TCR beta chain originates from a study of vaccination and CD4 T cells after COVID-19. This clonotype was observed a single time. The antigen is undetermined. Sample treatment: roughly 10-day PBMC culture with coronavirus spike peptide pools or control peptides (ViraFEST assay). Researchers used the Oncomine TCR Beta short-read assay to sequence DNA from cultured CD4+ T cells. From the PCR reads, TCRdb called clonotypes with MiXCR, one entry per CDR3 protein. The sample gives about 21,000 distinct CDR3 sequences, about 52% of which show up once; roughly 4.6% is in the top ten. The V gene end was trimmed by 6 bases and the J gene end by 2 bases; junction bases not matched to a gene: 11. In germline, CDR1 is LNHDA, CDR2 SQIVND (reference sequence). The CDR3 consists of 16 residues.

This chain uses TRBV19 with TRBJ2-3; TRBD1 agrees at 7 bases. Sequencing was carried out using CD4+ T cells from blood, cultured in vitro. The receptor comes from a human donor who had recovered from COVID-19. The DNA of the CDR3 is TGTGCCAGTAGGACTCAGTGGGACAGATACACAGATACGCAGTATTTT. It translates to CASRTQWDRYTDTQYF. Supplemented by reference TRBV19 and TRBJ2-3, the full variable domain reads DGGITQSPKYLFRKEGQNVTLSCEQNLNHDAMYWYRQDPGQGLRLIYYSQIVNDFQKGDIAEGYSVSREKKESFPLTVTSAQKNPTAFYLCASRTQWDRYTDTQYFGPGTRLTVL.